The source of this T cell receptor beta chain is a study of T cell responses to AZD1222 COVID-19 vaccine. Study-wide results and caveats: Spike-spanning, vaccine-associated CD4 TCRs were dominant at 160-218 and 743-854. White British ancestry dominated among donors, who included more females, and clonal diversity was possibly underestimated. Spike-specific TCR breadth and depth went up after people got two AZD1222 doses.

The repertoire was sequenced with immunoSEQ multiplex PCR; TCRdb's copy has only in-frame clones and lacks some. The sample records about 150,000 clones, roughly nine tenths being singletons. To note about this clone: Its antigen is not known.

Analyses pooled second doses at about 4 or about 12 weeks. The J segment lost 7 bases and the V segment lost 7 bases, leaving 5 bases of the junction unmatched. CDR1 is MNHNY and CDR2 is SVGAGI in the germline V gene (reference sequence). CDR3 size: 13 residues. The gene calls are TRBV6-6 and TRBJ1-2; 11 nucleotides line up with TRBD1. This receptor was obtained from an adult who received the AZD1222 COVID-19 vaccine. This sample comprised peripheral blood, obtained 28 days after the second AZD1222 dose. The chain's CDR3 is CASNLGTGGGYTF. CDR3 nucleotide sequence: TGTGCCAGCAACCTCGGGACAGGGGGTGGCTACACCTTC.